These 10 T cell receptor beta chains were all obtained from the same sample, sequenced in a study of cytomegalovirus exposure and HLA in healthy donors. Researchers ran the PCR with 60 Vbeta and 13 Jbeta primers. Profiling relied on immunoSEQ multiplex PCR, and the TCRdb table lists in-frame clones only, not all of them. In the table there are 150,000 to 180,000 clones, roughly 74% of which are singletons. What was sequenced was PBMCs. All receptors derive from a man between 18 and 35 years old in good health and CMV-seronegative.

CDR3 sequence (DNA): TGTGCCAGCAACAGCGGGACAGGCTATTCACCCCTCCACTTT. Amino acid sequence: CASNSGTGYSPLHF. V is TRBV7-6 and J is TRBJ1-6; TRBD1 matches 8 bases. V shed 7 bases and J 8 bases; nucleotides not matched to a gene: 7. CDR1 is SGHVS, CDR2 FNYEAQ, per germline. CDR3 length: 14 amino acids. The variable domain in full, with the rest retrieved from reference TRBV7-6 and TRBJ1-6, is GAGVSQSPRYKVTKRGQDVALRCDPISGHVSLYWYRQALGQGPEFLTYFNYEAQQDKSGLPNDRFSAERPEGSISTLTIQRTEQRDSAMYRCASNSGTGYSPLHFGNGTRLTVT.

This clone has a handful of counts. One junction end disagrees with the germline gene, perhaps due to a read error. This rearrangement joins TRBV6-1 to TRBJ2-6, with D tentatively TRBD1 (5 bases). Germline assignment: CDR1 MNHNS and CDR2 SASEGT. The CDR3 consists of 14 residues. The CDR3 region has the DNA TGTGCCAGCAGTGACAGCTCTGGGGCCAACGGCCTGACTTTC. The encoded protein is CASSDSSGANGLTF.

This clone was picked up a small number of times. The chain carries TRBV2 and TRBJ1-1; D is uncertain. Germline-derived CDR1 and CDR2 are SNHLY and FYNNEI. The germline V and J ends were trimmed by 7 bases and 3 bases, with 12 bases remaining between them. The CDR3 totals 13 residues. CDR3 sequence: CASNGEWDTEAFF. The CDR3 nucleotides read TGTGCCAGCAATGGGGAGTGGGACACTGAAGCTTTCTTT.

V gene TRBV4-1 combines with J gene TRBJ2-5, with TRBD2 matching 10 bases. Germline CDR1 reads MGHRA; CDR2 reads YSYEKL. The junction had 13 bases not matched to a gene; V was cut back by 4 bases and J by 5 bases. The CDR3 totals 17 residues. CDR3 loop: CASSPDPSGGAGETQYF. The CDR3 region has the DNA TGCGCCAGCAGCCCGGACCCCAGCGGGGGGGCCGGTGAGACCCAGTACTTC.

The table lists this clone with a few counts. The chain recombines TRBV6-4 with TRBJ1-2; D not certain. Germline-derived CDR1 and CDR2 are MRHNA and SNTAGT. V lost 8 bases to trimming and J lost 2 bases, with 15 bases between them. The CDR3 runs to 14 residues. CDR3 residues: CASVLRPTNYGYTF. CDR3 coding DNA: TGTGCCAGCGTACTGCGGCCGACCAACTATGGCTACACCTTC.

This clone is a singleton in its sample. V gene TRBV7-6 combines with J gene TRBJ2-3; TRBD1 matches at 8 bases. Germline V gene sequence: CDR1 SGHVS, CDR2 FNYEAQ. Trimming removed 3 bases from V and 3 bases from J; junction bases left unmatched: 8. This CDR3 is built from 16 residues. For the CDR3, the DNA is TGTGCCAGCAGCTTCGAACCCGGACAGGGAACAGATACGCAGTATTTT. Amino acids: CASSFEPGQGTDTQYF.

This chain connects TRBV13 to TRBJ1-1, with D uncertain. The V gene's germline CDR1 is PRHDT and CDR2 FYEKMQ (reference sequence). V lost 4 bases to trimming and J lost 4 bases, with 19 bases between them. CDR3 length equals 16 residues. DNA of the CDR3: TGTGCCAGCAGCTCCGACGTCGCTGGGTGGAGCACTGAAGCTTTCTTT. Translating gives CASSSDVAGWSTEAFF.

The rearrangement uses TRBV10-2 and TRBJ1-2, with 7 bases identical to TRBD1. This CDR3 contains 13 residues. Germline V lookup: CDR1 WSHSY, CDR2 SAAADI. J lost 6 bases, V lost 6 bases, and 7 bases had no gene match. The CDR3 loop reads CASSVQGPHGYTF. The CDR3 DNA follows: TGCGCCAGCAGCGTACAGGGGCCCCATGGCTACACCTTC.

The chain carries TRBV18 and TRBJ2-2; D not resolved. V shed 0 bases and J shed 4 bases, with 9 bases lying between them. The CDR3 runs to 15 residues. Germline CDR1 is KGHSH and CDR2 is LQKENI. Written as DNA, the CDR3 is TGTGCCAGCTCACCACCGAACCCCAGCACCGGGGAGCTGTTTTTT. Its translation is CASSPPNPSTGELFF.

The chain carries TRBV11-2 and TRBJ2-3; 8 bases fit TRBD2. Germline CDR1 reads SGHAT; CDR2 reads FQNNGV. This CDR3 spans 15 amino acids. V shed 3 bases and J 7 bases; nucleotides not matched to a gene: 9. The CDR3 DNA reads TGTGCCAGCAGCTTTGCTAGCGGGCCCGAAAATACGCAGTATTTT. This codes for CASSFASGPENTQYF. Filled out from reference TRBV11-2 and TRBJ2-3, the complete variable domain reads EAGVAQSPRYKIIEKRQSVAFWCNPISGHATLYWYQQILGQGPKLLIQFQNNGVVDDSQLPKDRFSAERLKGVDSTLKIQPAKLEDSAVYLCASSFASGPENTQYFGPGTRLTVL.